The rows below give T cell receptor beta chains drawn from one sample of a study of memory CD4+ T cells and cytomegalovirus serostatus. Sequencing was performed with immunoSEQ multiplex PCR; in TCRdb, only in-frame clones are kept and a portion is missing. The sample shows 50,000 to 65,000 clones, roughly three quarters of them seen only once. The sequencing sample was made of memory CD4+ T cells from blood. These receptors all come from an adult in good health and CMV-seronegative. The CDR3 runs from the conserved cysteine through the conserved F or W.

J: TRBJ2-2; V: TRBV29-1; CDR3: CSVSRTSGSMGPGELFF
J: TRBJ1-2; V: TRBV7-2; CDR3: CASSFGTGVRSYGYTF
J: TRBJ2-2; V: TRBV5-1; CDR3: CASRGSTTNTGELFF
J: TRBJ1-4; V: TRBV7-9; CDR3: CASSLVSGTKNEKLFF
J: TRBJ1-4; V: TRBV30; CDR3: CAWSAPVTDEKLFF
J: TRBJ2-5; V: TRBV28; CDR3: CASKGGAGETQYF
J: TRBJ1-4; V: TRBV7-2; CDR3: CASSPPVGSPGRDEKLFF
J: TRBJ1-2; V: TRBV7-2; CDR3: CASSFTSEATGYGYTF
J: TRBJ1-1; V: TRBV6-5; CDR3: CASSKVPGITAFF
J: TRBJ2-2; V: TRBV5-1; CDR3: CASSSNRGRPGELFF
J: TRBJ1-2; V: TRBV19; CDR3: CASSRDRKNYGYTF
J: TRBJ2-2; V: TRBV28; CDR3: CASSQPGQRTGELFF
J: TRBJ2-6; V: TRBV7-9; CDR3: CASSLFTDHWGANVLTF
J: TRBJ1-4; V: TRBV5-1; CDR3: CASSLEQGGEKLFF
J: TRBJ1-2; V: TRBV5-6; CDR3: CASSLWSDSGYTF
J: TRBJ2-7; V: TRBV28; CDR3: CASTSGTRTSYEQYF
J: TRBJ1-5; V: TRBV30; CDR3: CAWSQDSNQPQHF
J: TRBJ1-1; V: TRBV28; CDR3: CASSFENLGGTEAFF
J: TRBJ2-7; V: TRBV6-1; CDR3: CASSELVSYEQYF
J: TRBJ2-3; V: TRBV5-1; CDR3: CASSLALRPNTDTQYF
J: TRBJ1-4; V: TRBV30; CDR3: CAWSVSRVRTNEKLFF
J: TRBJ1-2; V: TRBV5-1; CDR3: CASSRTGSSYGYTF
J: TRBJ1-4; V: TRBV27; CDR3: CASSALGGTNEKLFF
J: TRBJ2-4; V: TRBV2; CDR3: CASSPTEDLAKNIQYF
J: TRBJ1-5; V: TRBV6-1; CDR3: CASSEPTGMNQPQHF
J: TRBJ2-6; V: TRBV4-3; CDR3: CASSQDIGSSGANVLTF
J: TRBJ1-5; V: TRBV19; CDR3: CASSIFSSRQPQHF